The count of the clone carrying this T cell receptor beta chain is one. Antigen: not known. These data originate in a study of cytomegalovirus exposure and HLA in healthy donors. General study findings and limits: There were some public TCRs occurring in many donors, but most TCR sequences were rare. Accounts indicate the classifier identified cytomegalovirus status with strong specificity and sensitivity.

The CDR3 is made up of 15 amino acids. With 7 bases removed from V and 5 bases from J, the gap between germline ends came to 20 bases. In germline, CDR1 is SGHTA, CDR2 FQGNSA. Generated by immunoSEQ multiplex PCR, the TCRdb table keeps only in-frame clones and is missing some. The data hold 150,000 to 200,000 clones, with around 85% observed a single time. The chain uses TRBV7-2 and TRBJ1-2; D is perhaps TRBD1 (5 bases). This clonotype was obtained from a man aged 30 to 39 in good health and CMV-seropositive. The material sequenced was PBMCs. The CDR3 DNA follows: TGTGCCAGCAAAGCTTCGAACAGGCCATTATATGGCTACACCTTC. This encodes CASKASNRPLYGYTF.